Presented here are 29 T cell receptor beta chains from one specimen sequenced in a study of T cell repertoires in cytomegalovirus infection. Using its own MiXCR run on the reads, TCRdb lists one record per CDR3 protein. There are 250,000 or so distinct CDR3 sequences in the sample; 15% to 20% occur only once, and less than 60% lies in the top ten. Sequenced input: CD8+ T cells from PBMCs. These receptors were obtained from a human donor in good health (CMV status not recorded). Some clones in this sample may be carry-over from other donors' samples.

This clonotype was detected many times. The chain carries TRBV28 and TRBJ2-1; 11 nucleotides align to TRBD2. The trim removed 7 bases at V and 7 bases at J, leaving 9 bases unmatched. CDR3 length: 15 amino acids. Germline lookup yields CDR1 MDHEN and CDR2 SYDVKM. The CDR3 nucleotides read TGTGCCAGCAAAGCTAGCGGGGGGAGTGTGAATGAGCAGTTCTTC. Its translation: CASKASGGSVNEQFF. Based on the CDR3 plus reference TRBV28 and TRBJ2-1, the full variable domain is DVKVTQSSRYLVKRTGEKVFLECVQDMDHENMFWYRQDPGLGLRLIYFSYDVKMKEKGDIPEGYSVSREKKERFSLILESASTNQTSMYLCASKASGGSVNEQFFGPGTRLTVL.

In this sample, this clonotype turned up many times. In DNA, the CDR3 is TGTGCCAGCAGCTTAGGGGACACGGGTTCACCCCTCCACTTT. This encodes CASSLGDTGSPLHF. The J gene is TRBJ1-6, the V gene TRBV7-8; weak D call: TRBD1 (6 bases). Trimming removed 1 base at V and 9 bases at J, with 10 bases between. Per germline, CDR1 SGHVS and CDR2 FQNEAQ. CDR3 length: 14 amino acids.

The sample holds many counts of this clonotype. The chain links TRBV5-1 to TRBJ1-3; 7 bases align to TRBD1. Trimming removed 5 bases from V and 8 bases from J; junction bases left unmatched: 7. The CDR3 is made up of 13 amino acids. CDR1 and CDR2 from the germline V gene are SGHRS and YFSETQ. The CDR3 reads CASSRRGMDTIYF. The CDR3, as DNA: TGCGCCAGCAGTCGCAGGGGGATGGACACCATATATTTT.

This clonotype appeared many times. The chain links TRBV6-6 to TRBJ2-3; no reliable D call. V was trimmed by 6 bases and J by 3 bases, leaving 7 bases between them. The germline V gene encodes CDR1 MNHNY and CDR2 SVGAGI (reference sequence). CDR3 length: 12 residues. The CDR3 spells CASSHGTDTQYF. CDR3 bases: TGTGCCAGCAGCCACGGTACAGATACGCAGTATTTT.

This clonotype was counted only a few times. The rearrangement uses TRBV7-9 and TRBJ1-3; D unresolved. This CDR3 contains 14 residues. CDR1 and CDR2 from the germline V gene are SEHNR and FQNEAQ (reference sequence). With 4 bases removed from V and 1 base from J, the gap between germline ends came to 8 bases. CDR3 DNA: TGTGCCAGCAGCTCAACTACGTCTGGAAACACCATATATTTT. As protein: CASSSTTSGNTIYF.

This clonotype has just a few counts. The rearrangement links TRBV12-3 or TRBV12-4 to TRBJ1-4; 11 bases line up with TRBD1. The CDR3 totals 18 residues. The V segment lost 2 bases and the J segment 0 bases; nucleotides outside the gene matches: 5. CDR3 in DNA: TGTGCCAGCAGTTTAATCGGGACAGGGGGTCCAACTAATGAAAAACTGTTTTTT. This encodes CASSLIGTGGPTNEKLFF.

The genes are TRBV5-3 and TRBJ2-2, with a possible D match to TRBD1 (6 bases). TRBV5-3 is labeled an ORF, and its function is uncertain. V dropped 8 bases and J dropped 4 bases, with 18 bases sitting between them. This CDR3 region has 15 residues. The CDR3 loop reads CASSGGQLSTGELFF. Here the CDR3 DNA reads TGTGCCAGCAGCGGCGGACAGCTTTCCACCGGGGAGCTGTTTTTT.

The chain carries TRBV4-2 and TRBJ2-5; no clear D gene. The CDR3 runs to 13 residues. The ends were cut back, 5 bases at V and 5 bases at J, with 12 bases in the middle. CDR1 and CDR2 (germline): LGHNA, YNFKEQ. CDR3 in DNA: TGTGCCAGCAGCAATTCCTTACGGGAGACCCAGTACTTC. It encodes CASSNSLRETQYF.

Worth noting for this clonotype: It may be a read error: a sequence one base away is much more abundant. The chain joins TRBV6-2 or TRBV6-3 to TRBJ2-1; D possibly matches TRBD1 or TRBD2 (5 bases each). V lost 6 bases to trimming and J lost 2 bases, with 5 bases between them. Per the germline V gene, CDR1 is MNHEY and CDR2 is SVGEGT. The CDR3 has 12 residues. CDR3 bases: TGTGCCAGCAGGGGGGCCTACAATGAGCAGTTCTTC. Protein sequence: CASRGAYNEQFF.

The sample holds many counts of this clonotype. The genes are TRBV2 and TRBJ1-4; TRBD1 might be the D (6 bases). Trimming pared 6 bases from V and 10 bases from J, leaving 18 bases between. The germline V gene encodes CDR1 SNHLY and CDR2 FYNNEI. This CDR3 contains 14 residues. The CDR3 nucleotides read TGTGCCAGCAGGTCGCCGGCAGGAGGGGGAAAACTGTTTTTT. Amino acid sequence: CASRSPAGGGKLFF.

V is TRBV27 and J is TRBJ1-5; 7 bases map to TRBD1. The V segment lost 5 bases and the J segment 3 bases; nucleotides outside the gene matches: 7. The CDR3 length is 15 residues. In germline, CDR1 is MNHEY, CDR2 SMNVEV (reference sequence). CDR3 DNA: TGTGCCAGCAGTCCGACAGGGAACCTCAATCAGCCCCAGCATTTT. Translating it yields CASSPTGNLNQPQHF.

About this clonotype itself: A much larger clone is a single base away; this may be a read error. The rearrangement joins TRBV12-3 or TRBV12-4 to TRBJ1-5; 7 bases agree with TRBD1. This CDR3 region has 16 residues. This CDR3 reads CASSTQGGIGNQAQHF. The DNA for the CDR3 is TGTGCCAGCAGTACCCAGGGGGGGATCGGCAATCAGGCCCAGCATTTT.

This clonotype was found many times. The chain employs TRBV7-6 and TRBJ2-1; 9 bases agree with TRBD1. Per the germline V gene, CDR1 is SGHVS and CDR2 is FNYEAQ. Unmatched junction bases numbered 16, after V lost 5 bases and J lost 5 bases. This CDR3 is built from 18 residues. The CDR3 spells CASSPPGQGMVVNNEQFF. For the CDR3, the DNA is TGTGCCAGCAGCCCCCCGGGACAGGGAATGGTCGTCAACAATGAGCAGTTCTTC.

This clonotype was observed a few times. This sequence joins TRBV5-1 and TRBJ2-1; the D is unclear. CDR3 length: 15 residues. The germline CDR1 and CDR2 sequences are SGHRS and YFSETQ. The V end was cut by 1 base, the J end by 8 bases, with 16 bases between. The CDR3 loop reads CASSLRSRGVDEQFF. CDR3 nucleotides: TGCGCCAGCAGCTTGCGGTCTAGAGGTGTAGATGAGCAGTTCTTC.

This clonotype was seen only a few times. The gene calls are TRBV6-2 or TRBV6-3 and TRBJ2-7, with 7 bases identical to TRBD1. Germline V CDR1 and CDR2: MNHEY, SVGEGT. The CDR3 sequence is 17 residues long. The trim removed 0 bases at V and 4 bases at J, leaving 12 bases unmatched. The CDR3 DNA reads TGTGCCAGCAGTTACTCGAGGGGGCGAGGCGACCTGTACGAGCAGTACTTC. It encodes CASSYSRGRGDLYEQYF.

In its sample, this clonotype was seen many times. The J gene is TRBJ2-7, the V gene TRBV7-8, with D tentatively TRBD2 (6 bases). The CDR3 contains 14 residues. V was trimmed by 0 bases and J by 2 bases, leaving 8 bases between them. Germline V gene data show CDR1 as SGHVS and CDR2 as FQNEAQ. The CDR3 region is CASSLASSAYEQYF. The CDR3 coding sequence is TGTGCCAGCAGCTTAGCGTCTAGCGCCTACGAGCAGTACTTC.

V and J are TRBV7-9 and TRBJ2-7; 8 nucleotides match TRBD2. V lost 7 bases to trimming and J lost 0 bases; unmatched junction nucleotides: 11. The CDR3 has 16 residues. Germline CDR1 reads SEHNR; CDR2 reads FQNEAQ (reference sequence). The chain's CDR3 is CASNQPSGGHSYEQYF. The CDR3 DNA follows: TGTGCCAGCAATCAACCAAGCGGGGGCCACTCCTACGAGCAGTACTTC. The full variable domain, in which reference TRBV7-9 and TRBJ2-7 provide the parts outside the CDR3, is DTGVSQNPRHKITKRGQNVTFRCDPISEHNRLYWYRQTLGQGPEFLTYFQNEAQLEKSRLLSDRFSAERPKGSFSTLEIQRTEQGDSAMYLCASNQPSGGHSYEQYFGPGTRLTVT.

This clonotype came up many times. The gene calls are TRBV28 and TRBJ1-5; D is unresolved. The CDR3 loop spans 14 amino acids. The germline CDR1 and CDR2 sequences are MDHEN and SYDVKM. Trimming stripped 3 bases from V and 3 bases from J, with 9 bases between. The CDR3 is CASSFRQNNQPQHF. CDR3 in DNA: TGTGCCAGCAGTTTTCGGCAGAACAATCAGCCCCAGCATTTT.

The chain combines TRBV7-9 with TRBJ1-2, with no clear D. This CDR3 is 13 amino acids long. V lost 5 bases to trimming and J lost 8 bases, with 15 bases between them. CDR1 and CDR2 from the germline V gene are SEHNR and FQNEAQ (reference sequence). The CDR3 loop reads CASSPPSGWGYTF. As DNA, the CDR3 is TGTGCCAGCAGCCCACCGTCTGGGTGGGGCTACACCTTC.

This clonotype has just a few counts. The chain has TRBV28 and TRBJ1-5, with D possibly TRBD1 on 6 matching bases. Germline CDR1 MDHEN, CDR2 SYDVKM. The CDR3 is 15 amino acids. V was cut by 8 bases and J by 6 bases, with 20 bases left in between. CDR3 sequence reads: CASGGDTGLGQPQHF. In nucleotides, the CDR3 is TGTGCCAGCGGCGGGGACACAGGGTTAGGTCAGCCCCAGCATTTT.

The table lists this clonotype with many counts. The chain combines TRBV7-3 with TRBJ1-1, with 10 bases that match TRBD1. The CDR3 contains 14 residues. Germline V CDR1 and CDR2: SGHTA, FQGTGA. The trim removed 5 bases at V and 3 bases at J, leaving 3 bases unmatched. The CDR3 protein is CASSLDRGDTEAFF. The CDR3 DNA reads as TGTGCCAGCAGCCTGGACAGGGGGGACACTGAAGCTTTCTTT.

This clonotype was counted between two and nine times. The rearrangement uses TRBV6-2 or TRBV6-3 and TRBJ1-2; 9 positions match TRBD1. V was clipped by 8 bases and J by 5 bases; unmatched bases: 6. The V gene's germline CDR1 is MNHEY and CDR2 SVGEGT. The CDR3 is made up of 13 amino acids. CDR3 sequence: CASQTGGRYGYTF. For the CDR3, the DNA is TGTGCCAGCCAGACAGGGGGAAGGTATGGCTACACCTTC.

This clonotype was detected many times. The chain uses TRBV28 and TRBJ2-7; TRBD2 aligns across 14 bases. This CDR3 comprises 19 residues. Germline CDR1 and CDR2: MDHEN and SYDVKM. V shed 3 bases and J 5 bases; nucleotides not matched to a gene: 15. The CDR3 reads CASSFPRTSGGSLRHEQYF. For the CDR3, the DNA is TGTGCCAGCAGTTTCCCTCGGACTAGCGGGGGGTCTCTGCGTCACGAGCAGTACTTC.

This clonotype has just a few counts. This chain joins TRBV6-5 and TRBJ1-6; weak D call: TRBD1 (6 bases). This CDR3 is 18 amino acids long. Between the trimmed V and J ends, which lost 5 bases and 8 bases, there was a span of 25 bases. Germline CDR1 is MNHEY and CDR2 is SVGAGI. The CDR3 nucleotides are TGTGCCAGCAGTCATTCTACCACCGGGACACAGGTTGATTCACCCCTCCACTTT. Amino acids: CASSHSTTGTQVDSPLHF.

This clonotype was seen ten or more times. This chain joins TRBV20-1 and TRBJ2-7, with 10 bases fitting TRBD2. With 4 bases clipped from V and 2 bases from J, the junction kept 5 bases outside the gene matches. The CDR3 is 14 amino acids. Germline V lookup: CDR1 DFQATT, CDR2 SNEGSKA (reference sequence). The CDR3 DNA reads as TGCAGTGCTACAGGACTAGCGGAAACCTACGAGCAGTACTTC. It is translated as CSATGLAETYEQYF.

The CDR3 DNA sequence: TGTGCCAGCAGTCGCCGACAGCCTGGAAACACCATATATTTT. Translated: CASSRRQPGNTIYF. This sequence joins TRBV6-2 or TRBV6-3 and TRBJ1-3, with D perhaps matching TRBD1 (5 bases). Germline assignment: CDR1 MNHEY and CDR2 SVGEGT. This CDR3 comprises 14 residues. Trimming stripped 5 bases from V and 2 bases from J, with 10 bases between.

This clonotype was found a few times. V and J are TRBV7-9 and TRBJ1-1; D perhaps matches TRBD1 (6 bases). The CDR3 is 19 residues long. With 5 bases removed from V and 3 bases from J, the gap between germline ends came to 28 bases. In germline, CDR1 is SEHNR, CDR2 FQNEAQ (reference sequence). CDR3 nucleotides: TGTGCCAGCAGCCCCCCAGTGGGACACCAGCCCGGCGGCGACACTGAAGCTTTCTTT. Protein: CASSPPVGHQPGGDTEAFF.

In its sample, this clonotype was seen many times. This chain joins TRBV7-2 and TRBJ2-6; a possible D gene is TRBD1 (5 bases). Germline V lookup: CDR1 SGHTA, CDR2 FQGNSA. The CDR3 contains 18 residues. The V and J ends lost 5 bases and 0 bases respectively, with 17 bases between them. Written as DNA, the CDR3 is TGTGCCAGCAGCGGGGCCCTCTATCTCGGCTCTGGGGCCAACGTCCTGACTTTC. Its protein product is CASSGALYLGSGANVLTF. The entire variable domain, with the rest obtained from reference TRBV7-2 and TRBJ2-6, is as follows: GAGVSQSPSNKVTEKGKDVELRCDPISGHTALYWYRQSLGQGLEFLIYFQGNSAPDKSGLPSDRFSAERTGGSVSTLTIQRTQQEDSAVYLCASSGALYLGSGANVLTFGAGSRLTVL.

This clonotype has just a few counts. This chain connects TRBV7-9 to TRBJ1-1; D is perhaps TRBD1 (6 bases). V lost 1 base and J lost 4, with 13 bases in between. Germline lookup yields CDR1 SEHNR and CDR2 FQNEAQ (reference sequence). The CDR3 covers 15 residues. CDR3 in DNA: TGTGCCAGCAGCTTAGTGGCTTCGGGGGCCACTGAAGCTTTCTTT. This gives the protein CASSLVASGATEAFF.